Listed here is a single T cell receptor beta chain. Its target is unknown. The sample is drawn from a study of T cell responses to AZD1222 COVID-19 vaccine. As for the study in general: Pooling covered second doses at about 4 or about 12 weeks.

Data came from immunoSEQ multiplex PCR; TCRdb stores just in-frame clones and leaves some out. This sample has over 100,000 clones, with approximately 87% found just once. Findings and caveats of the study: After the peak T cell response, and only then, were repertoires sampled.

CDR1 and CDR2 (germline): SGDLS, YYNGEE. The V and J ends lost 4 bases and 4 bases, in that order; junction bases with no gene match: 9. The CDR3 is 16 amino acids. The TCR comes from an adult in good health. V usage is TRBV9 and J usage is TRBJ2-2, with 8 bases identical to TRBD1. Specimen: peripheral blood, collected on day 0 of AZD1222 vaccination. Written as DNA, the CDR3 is TGTGCCAGCAGCCTAGCTCAGGGGGCTTTCACCGGGGAGCTGTTTTTT. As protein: CASSLAQGAFTGELFF.